Described below is a single T cell receptor (beta chain) sequence and its context. V lost 5 bases, J lost 5 bases, and 10 bases stayed unmatched. The CDR3 is 15 residues long. CDR1 is LGHNA and CDR2 is YNFKEQ in the germline V gene. These data originate in a study of blood T cells in healthy people across ages. Next came a second PCR, run for about 6 to 11 cycles, which used a sample-barcoded 5' primer along with a J-beta primer mix. The template-switch adaptor was a 5' adaptor with 12 random nucleotides. It tagged each cDNA molecule. Each CDR3 protein is one row after TCRdb ran MiXCR on the 5' RACE reads. The table lists about 640,000 distinct CDR3 sequences, 45% to 65% of them singletons. Peripheral blood from each donor was collected in a volume of 9.5 to 10 milliliters.

Input material: blood. The chain links TRBV4-2 to TRBJ2-5, with 8 bases matching TRBD2. The clonotype originates from a man in his 60s in good health. Here the CDR3 DNA reads TGTGCCAGCAGCTCCCGGCGGGGGGACCGGGAGACCCAGTACTTC. As protein: CASSSRRGDRETQYF.